One T cell receptor beta chain is described in this entry. What it binds is unknown. V dropped 1 base and J dropped 8 bases, with 7 bases sitting between them. The CDR3 length is 12 residues. Germline CDR1 SGHDT, CDR2 YYEEEE. Mismatch repair deficiency was confirmed in all patients, by PCR or immunohistochemistry. TCR sequencing covered a few patients who responded to pembrolizumab. The data stem from a study of PD-1 blockade in mismatch repair-deficient tumors. Study-wide context: All were previously treated, progressing patients with 11 to 13 mismatch repair-deficient cancer types. Study results and caveats: Tumor-resident clones, often undetectable pretreatment in blood, expanded then contracted after pembrolizumab.

The data were produced by immunoSEQ multiplex PCR, yet TCRdb's version contains in-frame clones alone and is incomplete. Altogether under 95,000 clones are present, about four fifths being singletons, with the ten largest covering approximately 5.5%. The chain uses TRBV5-6 and TRBJ2-1; no firm D call. The specimen comprised peripheral blood, sampled 44 weeks after starting pembrolizumab. This sequence originates from an adult with mismatch repair-deficient cancer. The CDR3 here is CASSLYVDEQFF. The CDR3 region has the DNA TGTGCCAGCAGCTTGTACGTGGATGAGCAGTTCTTC.